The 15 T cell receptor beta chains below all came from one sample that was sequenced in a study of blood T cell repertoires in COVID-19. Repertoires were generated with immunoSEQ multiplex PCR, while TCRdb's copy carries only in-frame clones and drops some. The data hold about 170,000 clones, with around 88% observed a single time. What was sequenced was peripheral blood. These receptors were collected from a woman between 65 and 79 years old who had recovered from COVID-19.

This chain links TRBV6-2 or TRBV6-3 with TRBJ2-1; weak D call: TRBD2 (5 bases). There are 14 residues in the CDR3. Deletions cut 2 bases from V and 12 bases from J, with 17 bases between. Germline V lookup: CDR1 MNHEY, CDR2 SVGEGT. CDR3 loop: CASSYSPRGMVQFF. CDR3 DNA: TGTGCCAGCAGTTACAGCCCTAGAGGGATGGTGCAGTTCTTC.

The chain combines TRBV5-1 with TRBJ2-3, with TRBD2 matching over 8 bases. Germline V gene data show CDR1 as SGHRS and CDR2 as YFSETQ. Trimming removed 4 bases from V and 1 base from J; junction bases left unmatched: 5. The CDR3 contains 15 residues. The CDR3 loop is CASSRLSGGTDTQYF. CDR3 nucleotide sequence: TGCGCCAGCAGCCGACTTAGCGGGGGCACAGATACGCAGTATTTT.

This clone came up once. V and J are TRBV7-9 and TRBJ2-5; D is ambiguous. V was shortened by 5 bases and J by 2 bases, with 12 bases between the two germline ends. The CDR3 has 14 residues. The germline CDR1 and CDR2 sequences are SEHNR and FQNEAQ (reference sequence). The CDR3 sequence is CASSQVVQQETQYF. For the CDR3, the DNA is TGTGCCAGCAGCCAGGTGGTTCAACAAGAGACCCAGTACTTC.

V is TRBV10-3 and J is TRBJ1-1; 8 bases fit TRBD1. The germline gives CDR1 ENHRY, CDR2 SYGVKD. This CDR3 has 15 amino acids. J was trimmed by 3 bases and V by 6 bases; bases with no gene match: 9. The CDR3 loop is CAISQAQGAYTEAFF. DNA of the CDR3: TGTGCCATCAGCCAGGCCCAGGGGGCGTACACTGAAGCTTTCTTT.

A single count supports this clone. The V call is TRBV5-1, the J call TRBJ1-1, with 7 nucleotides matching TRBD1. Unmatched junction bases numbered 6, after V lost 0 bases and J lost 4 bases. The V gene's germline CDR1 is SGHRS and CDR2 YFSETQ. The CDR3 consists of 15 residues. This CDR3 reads CASSLDPTGATEAFF. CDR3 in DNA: TGCGCCAGCAGCTTGGACCCAACAGGGGCCACTGAAGCTTTCTTT. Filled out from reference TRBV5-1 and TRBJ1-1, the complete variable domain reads KAGVTQTPRYLIKTRGQQVTLSCSPISGHRSVSWYQQTPGQGLQFLFEYFSETQRNKGNFPGRFSGRQFSNSRSEMNVSTLELGDSALYLCASSLDPTGATEAFFGQGTRLTVV.

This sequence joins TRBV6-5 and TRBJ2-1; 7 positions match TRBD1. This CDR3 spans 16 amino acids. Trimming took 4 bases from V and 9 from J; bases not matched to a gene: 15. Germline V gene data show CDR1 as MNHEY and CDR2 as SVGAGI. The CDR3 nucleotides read TGTGCCAGCAGTTCCCTCAGGGGGAGAGGACAGGCTGAGCAGTTCTTC. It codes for CASSSLRGRGQAEQFF.

CDR3 sequence reads: CATRTSGRAPGELFF. CDR3 sequence (DNA): TGTGCCACCCGGACTAGCGGGAGGGCCCCCGGGGAGCTGTTTTTT. The chain combines TRBV19 with TRBJ2-2, with TRBD2 identical over 15 bases. The CDR3 length is 15 residues. CDR1 and CDR2 from the germline V gene are LNHDA and SQIVND (reference sequence). J gave up 6 bases and V 10 bases, and 6 bases lay outside the gene matches.

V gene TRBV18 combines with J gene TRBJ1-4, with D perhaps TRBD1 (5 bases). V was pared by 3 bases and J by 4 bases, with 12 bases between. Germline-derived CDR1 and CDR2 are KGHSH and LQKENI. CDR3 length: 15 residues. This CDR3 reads CASSPQGLLNEKLFF. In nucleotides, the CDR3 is TGTGCCAGCTCACCGCAGGGCCTGCTTAATGAAAAACTGTTTTTT.

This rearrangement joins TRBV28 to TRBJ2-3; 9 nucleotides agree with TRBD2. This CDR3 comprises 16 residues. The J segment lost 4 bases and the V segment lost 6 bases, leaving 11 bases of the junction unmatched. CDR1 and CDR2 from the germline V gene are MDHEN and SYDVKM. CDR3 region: CASSPGEREVPDTQYF. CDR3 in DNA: TGTGCCAGCAGCCCAGGGGAGCGGGAGGTGCCAGATACGCAGTATTTT.

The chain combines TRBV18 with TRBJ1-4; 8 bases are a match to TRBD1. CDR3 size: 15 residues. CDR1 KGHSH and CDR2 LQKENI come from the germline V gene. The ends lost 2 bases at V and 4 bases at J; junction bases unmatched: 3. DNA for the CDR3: TGTGCCAGCTCACCAAGGACAGGGAGTAATGAAAAACTGTTTTTT. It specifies CASSPRTGSNEKLFF.

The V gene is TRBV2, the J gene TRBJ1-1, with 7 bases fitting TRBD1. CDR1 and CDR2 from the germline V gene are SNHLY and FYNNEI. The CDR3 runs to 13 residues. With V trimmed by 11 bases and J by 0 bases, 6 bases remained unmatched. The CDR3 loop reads CALQGQLNTEAFF. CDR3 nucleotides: TGTGCCCTCCAGGGACAGCTGAACACTGAAGCTTTCTTT.

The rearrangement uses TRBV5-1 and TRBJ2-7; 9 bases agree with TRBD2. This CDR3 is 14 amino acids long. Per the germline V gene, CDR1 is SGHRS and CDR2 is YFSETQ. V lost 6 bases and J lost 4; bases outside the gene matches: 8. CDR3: CASIPTSGSYEQYF. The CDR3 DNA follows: TGCGCCAGCATCCCGACTAGCGGTTCGTACGAGCAGTACTTC.

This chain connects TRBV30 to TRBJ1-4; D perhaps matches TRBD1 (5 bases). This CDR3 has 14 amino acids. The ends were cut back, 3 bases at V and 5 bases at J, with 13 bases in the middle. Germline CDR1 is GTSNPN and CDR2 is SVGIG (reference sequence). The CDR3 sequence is CAWSVRRANEKLFF. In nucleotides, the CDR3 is TGTGCCTGGAGCGTCCGCAGGGCGAATGAAAAACTGTTTTTT.

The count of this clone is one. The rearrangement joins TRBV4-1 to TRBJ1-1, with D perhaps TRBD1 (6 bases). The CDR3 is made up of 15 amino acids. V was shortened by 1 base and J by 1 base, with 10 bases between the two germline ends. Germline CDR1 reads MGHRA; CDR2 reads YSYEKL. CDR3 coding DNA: TGCGCCAGCAGCCAAGGGGCAGGGGCGAACACTGAAGCTTTCTTT. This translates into CASSQGAGANTEAFF.

CDR3 coding DNA: TGTGCCACCGGAAGGGAGCTGAACGGGGAGCTGTTTTTT. It yields the protein CATGRELNGELFF. The rearrangement joins TRBV28 to TRBJ2-2, with a possible D match to TRBD2 (5 bases). V lost 10 bases and J 7 bases, leaving 16 bases between the germline ends. This CDR3 has 13 amino acids. Germline V gives CDR1 MDHEN, CDR2 SYDVKM. The full variable domain, in which reference TRBV28 and TRBJ2-2 provide the parts outside the CDR3, is DVKVTQSSRYLVKRTGEKVFLECVQDMDHENMFWYRQDPGLGLRLIYFSYDVKMKEKGDIPEGYSVSREKKERFSLILESASTNQTSMYLCATGRELNGELFFGEGSRLTVL.